The 5 T cell receptor beta chains reported below all come from one sample, sequenced in a study of PD-1 blockade in classical Hodgkin lymphoma. Generated by immunoSEQ multiplex PCR, the TCRdb table keeps only in-frame clones and is missing some. The sample consists of some 64,000 clones, 88% of them appearing once. All the patients suffered relapse after autologous stem cell transplantation, and brentuximab vedotin exposure differed. The source was peripheral blood mononuclear cells (PBMCs), collected at baseline. These receptors all stem from a human donor with classical Hodgkin lymphoma.

The chain carries TRBV29-1 and TRBJ2-3; possibly TRBD1 or TRBD2 for D (5 bases each). The CDR3 has 13 amino acids. The V end lost 7 bases, the J end lost 0 bases, and 11 bases lay between the germline ends. The germline V gene has CDR1 SQVTM and CDR2 ANQGSEA. The CDR3 DNA is TGCAGCGGAGGGGACGTTAGCACAGATACGCAGTATTTT. Translation: CSGGDVSTDTQYF.

This chain uses TRBV18 with TRBJ2-5, with D unclear. CDR1 is KGHSH and CDR2 is LQKENI in the germline V gene. The V end was cut by 3 bases, the J end by 5 bases, with 10 bases between. The CDR3 runs to 13 residues. The CDR3 sequence is CASSPDGRETQYF. CDR3 in DNA: TGTGCCAGCTCACCGGACGGCCGGGAGACCCAGTACTTC.

This chain joins TRBV30 and TRBJ2-3, with 7 bases lining up with TRBD2. Germline CDR1 GTSNPN, CDR2 SVGIG (reference sequence). The CDR3 loop spans 16 amino acids. Trimming at V came to 0 bases and at J to 6 bases, leaving 12 bases not matched to a gene. The CDR3 DNA reads TGTGCCTGGAGTGTCCGAAGCGGGGCCATGGTTGATACGCAGTATTTT. Protein sequence: CAWSVRSGAMVDTQYF.

The chain joins TRBV11-2 to TRBJ2-7; D gene uncertain. CDR3 size: 13 residues. Germline V gene sequence: CDR1 SGHAT, CDR2 FQNNGV. V was clipped by 5 bases and J by 3 bases, with 11 bases between them. Here the CDR3 DNA reads TGTGCCAGCAGCCCCCTGAAATACTACGAGCAGTACTTC. It is translated as CASSPLKYYEQYF.

The V gene is TRBV4-2, the J gene TRBJ1-4; D gene unclear. Germline V lookup: CDR1 LGHNA, CDR2 YNFKEQ. V was trimmed by 4 bases and J by 0 bases, leaving 6 bases between them. CDR3 size: 14 residues. In DNA, the CDR3 is TGTGCCAGCAGCCTAACCGCAACTAATGAAAAACTGTTTTTT. Translation gives CASSLTATNEKLFF.